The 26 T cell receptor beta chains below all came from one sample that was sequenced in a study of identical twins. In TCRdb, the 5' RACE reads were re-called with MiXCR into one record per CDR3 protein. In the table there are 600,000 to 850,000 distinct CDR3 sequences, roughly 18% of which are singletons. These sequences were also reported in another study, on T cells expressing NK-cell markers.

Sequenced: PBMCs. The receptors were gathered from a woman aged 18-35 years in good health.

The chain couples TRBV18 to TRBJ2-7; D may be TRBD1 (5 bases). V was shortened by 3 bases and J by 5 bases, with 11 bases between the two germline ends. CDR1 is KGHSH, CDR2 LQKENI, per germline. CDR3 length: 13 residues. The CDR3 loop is CASSPLDSHEQYF. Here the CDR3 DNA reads TGTGCCAGCTCACCGCTAGACAGCCACGAGCAGTACTTC.

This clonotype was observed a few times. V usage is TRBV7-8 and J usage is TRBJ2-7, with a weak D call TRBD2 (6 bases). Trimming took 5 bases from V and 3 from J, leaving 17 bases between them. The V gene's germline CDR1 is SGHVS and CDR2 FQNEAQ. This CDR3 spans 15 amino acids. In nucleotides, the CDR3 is TGTGCCAGCAGCCTCGGTTTCGGGGGTCTCTACGAGCAGTACTTC. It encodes CASSLGFGGLYEQYF.

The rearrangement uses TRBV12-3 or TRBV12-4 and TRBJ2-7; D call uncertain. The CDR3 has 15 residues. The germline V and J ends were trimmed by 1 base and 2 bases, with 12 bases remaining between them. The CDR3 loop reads CASSLGVLGPYEQYF. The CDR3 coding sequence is TGTGCCAGCAGTTTAGGGGTCCTCGGGCCCTACGAGCAGTACTTC.

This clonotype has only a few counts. In DNA form, the CDR3 reads TGTGCCAGCAGCCCTAGGACAGCCAAAGAGACCCAGTACTTC. Translating gives CASSPRTAKETQYF. The chain uses TRBV3-1 and TRBJ2-5, with D perhaps matching TRBD1 (6 bases). Germline values: CDR1 LGHDT, CDR2 YNNKEL (reference sequence). This CDR3 has 14 residues. Trimming pared 4 bases from V and 3 bases from J, leaving 12 bases between.

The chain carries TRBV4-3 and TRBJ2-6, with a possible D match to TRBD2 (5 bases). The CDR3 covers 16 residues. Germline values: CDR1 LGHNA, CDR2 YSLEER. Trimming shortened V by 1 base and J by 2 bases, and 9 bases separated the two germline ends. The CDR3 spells CASSQAPGTGANVLTF. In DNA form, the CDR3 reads TGCGCCAGCAGCCAAGCACCGGGAACTGGGGCCAACGTCCTGACTTTC.

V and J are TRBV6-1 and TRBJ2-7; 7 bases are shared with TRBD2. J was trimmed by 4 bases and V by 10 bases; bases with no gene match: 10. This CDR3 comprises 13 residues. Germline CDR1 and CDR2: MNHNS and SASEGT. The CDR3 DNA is TGTGCCACCCTGTGGGGGGGAGTTTACGAGCAGTACTTC. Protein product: CATLWGGVYEQYF.

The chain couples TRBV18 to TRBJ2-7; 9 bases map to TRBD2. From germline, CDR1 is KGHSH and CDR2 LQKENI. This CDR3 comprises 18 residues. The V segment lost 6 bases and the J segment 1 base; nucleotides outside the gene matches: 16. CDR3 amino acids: CASSPQTPGTSLSYEQYF. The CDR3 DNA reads TGTGCCAGCTCGCCTCAAACCCCCGGGACTAGCTTGTCCTACGAGCAGTACTTC.

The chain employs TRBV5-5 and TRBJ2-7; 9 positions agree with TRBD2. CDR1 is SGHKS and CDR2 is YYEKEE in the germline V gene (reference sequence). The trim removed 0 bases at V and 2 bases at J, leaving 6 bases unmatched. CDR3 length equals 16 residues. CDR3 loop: CASSLVRLAGTYEQYF. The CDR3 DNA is TGTGCCAGCAGCTTGGTTCGTCTAGCGGGGACCTACGAGCAGTACTTC.

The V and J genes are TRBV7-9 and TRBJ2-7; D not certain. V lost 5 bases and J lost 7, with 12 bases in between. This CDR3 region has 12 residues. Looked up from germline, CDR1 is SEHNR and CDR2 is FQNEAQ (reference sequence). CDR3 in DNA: TGTGCCAGCAGCAAGGGCCCCGCGGAGCAGTACTTC. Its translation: CASSKGPAEQYF. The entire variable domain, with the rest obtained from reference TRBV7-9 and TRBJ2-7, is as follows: DTGVSQNPRHKITKRGQNVTFRCDPISEHNRLYWYRQTLGQGPEFLTYFQNEAQLEKSRLLSDRFSAERPKGSFSTLEIQRTEQGDSAMYLCASSKGPAEQYFGPGTRLTVT.

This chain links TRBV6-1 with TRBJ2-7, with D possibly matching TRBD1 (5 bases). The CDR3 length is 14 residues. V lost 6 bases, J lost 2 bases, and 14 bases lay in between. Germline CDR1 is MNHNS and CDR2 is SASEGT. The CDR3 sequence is CASRGEGFTYEQYF. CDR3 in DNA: TGTGCCAGCAGAGGGGAAGGGTTCACCTACGAGCAGTACTTC.

The DNA of the CDR3 is TGCAGTGCTAGATCCGCAAGCGGGGGGTTTCAGCAAGAGACCCAGTACTTC. As protein: CSARSASGGFQQETQYF. This chain joins TRBV20-1 and TRBJ2-5; 9 bases are a match to TRBD2. The germline V gene encodes CDR1 DFQATT and CDR2 SNEGSKA (reference sequence). This CDR3 is built from 17 residues. V shed 2 bases and J 2 bases; nucleotides not matched to a gene: 12.

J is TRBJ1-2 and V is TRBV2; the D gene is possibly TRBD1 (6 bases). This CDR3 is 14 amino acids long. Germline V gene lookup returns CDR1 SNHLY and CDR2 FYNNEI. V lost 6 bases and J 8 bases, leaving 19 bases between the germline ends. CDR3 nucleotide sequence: TGTGCCAGCAGCATGGGACAAGATGCTCGGGGCTACACCTTC. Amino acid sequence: CASSMGQDARGYTF.

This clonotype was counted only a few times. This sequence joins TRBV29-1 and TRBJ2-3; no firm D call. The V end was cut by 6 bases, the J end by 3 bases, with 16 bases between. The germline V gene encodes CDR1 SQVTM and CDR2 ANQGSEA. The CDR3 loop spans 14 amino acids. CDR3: CSVTGSFMTDTQYF. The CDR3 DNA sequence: TGCAGCGTCACCGGTTCCTTTATGACAGATACGCAGTATTTT.

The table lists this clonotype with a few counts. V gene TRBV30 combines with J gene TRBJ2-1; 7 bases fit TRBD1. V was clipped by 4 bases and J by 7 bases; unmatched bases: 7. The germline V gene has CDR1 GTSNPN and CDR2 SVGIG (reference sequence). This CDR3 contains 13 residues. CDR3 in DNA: TGTGCCTGGACCCGCGACAGGGCTAATGAGCAGTTCTTC. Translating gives CAWTRDRANEQFF.

The CDR3 nucleotides are TGTGCCAGCAGTTACCAGGGACTAGCGGGAGGCAACACCGGGGAGCTGTTTTTT. It encodes CASSYQGLAGGNTGELFF. The genes are TRBV6-5 and TRBJ2-2, with TRBD2 matching 15 bases. The CDR3 totals 18 residues. Per germline, CDR1 MNHEY and CDR2 SVGAGI. The junction had 3 bases not matched to a gene; V was cut back by 2 bases and J by 2 bases.

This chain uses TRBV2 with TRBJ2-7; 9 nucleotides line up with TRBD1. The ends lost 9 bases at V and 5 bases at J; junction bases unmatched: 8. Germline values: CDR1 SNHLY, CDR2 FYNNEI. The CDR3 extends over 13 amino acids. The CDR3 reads CASAGTGMNEQYF. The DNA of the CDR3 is TGTGCCAGTGCCGGGACAGGGATGAACGAGCAGTACTTC.

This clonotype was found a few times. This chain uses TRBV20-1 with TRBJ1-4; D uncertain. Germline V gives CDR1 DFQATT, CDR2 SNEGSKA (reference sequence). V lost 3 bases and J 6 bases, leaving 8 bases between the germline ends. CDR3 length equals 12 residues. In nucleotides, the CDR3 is TGCAGTGCTAGGGCCGATTATGAAAAACTGTTTTTT. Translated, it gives CSARADYEKLFF.

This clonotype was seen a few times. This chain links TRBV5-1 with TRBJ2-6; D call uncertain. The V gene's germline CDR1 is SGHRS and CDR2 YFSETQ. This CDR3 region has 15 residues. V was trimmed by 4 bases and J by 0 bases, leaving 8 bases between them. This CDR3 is CASSTDPSGANVLTF. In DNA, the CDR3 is TGCGCCAGCAGCACAGATCCCTCTGGGGCCAACGTCCTGACTTTC.

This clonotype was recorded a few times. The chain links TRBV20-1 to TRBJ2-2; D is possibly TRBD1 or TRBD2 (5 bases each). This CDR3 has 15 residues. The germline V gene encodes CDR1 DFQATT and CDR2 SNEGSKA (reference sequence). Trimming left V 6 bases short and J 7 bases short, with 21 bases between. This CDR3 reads CSARAGELEVGELFF. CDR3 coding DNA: TGCAGTGCCAGGGCGGGCGAGTTGGAGGTCGGGGAGCTGTTTTTT.

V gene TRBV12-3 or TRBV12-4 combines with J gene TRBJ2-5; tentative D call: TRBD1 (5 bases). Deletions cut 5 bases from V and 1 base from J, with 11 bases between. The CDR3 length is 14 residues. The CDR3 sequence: CASSRGPRQETQYF. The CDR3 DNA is TGTGCCAGCAGTAGGGGCCCACGCCAAGAGACCCAGTACTTC.

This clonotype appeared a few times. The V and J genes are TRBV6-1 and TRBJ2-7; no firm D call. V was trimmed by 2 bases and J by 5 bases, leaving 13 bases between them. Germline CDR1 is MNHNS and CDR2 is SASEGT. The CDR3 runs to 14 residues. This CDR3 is CASSESLGPDEQYF. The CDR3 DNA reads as TGTGCCAGCAGTGAAAGTCTGGGTCCGGACGAGCAGTACTTC.

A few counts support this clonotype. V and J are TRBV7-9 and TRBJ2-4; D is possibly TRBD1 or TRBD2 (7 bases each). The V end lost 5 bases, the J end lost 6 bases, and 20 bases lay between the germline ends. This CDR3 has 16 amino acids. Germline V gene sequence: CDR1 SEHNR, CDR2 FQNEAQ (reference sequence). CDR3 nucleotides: TGTGCCAGCAGCCCCCGCGGAGGGGGCGGGAGAAACATTCAGTACTTC. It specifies CASSPRGGGGRNIQYF.

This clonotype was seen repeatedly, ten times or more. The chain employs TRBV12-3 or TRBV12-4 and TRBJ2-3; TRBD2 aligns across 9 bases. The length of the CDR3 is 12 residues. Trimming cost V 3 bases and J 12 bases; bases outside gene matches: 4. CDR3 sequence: CASSFGSGSQYF. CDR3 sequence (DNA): TGTGCCAGCAGTTTCGGTAGCGGGAGTCAGTATTTT.

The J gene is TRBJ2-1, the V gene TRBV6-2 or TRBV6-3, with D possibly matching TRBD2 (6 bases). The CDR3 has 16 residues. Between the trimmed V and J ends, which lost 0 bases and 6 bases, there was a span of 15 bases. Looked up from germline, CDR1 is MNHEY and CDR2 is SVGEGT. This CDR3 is CASSYSYLRGRNEQFF. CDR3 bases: TGTGCCAGCAGTTACTCTTACTTGCGGGGCCGCAATGAGCAGTTCTTC.

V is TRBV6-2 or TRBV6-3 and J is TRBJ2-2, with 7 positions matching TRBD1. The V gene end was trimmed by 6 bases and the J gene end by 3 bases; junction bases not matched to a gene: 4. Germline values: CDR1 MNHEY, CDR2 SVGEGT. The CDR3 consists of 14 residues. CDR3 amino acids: CASSTDRHTGELFF. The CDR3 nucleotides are TGTGCCAGCAGCACGGACAGGCACACCGGGGAGCTGTTTTTT.

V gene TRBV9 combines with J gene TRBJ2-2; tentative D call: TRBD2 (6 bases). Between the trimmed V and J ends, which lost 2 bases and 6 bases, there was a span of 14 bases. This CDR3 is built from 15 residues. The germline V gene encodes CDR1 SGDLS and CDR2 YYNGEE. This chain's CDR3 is CASSVGGRRAGELFF. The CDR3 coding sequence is TGTGCCAGCAGCGTGGGAGGACGCCGGGCCGGGGAGCTGTTTTTT.